This T cell receptor beta chain appears in the sequencing data of a study of T cells in Graves' hyperthyroidism and ophthalmopathy. This clonotype occurred many times. What was amplified from RNA transcripts were TCR beta CDR3 regions. The HTBI set primed first-round TCR CDR3 RT-PCR. TCRdb passed the multiplex PCR reads through MiXCR, listing each CDR3 protein once. The profile shows approximately 300,000 distinct CDR3 sequences, about 15% of them singletons. Those patients with uncontrolled infection, other autoimmune disease, pregnancy or lactation were excluded. In germline, CDR1 is SQVTM, CDR2 ANQGSEA. With V trimmed by 8 bases and J by 2 bases, 5 bases remained unmatched. There are 12 residues in the CDR3.

Input material: blood. V is TRBV29-1 and J is TRBJ2-5; 7 positions match TRBD2. This receptor was obtained from a woman aged 55-69 years with Graves' ophthalmopathy. CDR3 DNA: TGCAGCTATTCGGGGGGTCAAGAGACCCAGTACTTC. It specifies CSYSGGQETQYF.